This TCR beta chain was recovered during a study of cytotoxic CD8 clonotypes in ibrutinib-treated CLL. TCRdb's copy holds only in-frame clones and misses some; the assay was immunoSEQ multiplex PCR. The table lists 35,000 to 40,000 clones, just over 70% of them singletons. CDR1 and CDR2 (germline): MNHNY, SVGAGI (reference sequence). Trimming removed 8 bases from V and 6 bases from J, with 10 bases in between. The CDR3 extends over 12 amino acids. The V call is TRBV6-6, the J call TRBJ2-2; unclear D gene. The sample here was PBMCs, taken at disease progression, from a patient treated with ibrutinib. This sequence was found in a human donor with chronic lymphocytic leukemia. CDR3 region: CASRLGPGELFF. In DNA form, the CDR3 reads TGTGCCAGCCGCCTGGGCCCCGGGGAGCTGTTTTTT.